Below are 18 T cell receptor beta chains sequenced from a single sample in a study of T cell responses to AZD1222 COVID-19 vaccine. This table comes from immunoSEQ multiplex PCR, and its TCRdb copy is limited to in-frame clones, with some not included. The sample shows 80,000 or so clones, roughly nine tenths of them seen only once. The sample was peripheral blood, taken on day 0 of AZD1222 vaccination. These receptors came from an adult in good health.

CDR3 in DNA: TGTGCCAGCAGAGAAACAGGGTCTGAAGCTTTCTTT. The encoded protein is CASRETGSEAFF. V and J are TRBV28 and TRBJ1-1; weak D call: TRBD1 (6 bases). This CDR3 has 12 amino acids. Between the trimmed V and J ends, which lost 6 bases and 6 bases, there was a span of 11 bases. Germline V gives CDR1 MDHEN, CDR2 SYDVKM.

The gene calls are TRBV13 and TRBJ1-1, with a tentative D call TRBD1 (6 bases). CDR3 length equals 13 residues. Trimming cost V 7 bases and J 5 bases, with 14 bases left between them. Germline CDR1 reads PRHDT; CDR2 reads FYEKMQ (reference sequence). CDR3 sequence reads: CASTMRGGTEAFF. The CDR3, as DNA: TGTGCCAGCACCATGAGGGGGGGGACTGAAGCTTTCTTT.

V and J are TRBV19 and TRBJ2-1; TRBD2 matches 8 bases. The CDR3 has 13 amino acids. The germline CDR1 and CDR2 sequences are LNHDA and SQIVND (reference sequence). Losses at the gene ends were 5 bases for V and 7 bases for J; bases not matched to a gene: 4. The CDR3 sequence: CASSRASGNEQFF. CDR3 sequence (DNA): TGTGCCAGTAGTCGGGCTAGCGGGAATGAGCAGTTCTTC.

This clone was recorded only once. The V call is TRBV10-1, the J call TRBJ2-7; D possibly corresponds to TRBD2 (6 bases). The CDR3 runs to 13 residues. V was shortened by 4 bases and J by 3 bases, with 10 bases between the two germline ends. Germline-derived CDR1 and CDR2 are WNHNN and SYGVQD (reference sequence). CDR3 nucleotide sequence: TGCGCCAGCAGTGCGGTTAGCGGCTACGAGCAGTACTTC. Protein product: CASSAVSGYEQYF.

This chain uses TRBV6-5 with TRBJ2-2; D perhaps matches TRBD2 (5 bases). Trimming cost V 6 bases and J 2 bases, with 13 bases left between them. The V gene's germline CDR1 is MNHEY and CDR2 SVGAGI. CDR3 length equals 15 residues. For the CDR3, the DNA is TGTGCCAGCAGAAAACCCGGGGTAAACACCGGGGAGCTGTTTTTT. It is translated as CASRKPGVNTGELFF.

The gene calls are TRBV2 and TRBJ1-2; D ambiguous. Looked up from germline, CDR1 is SNHLY and CDR2 is FYNNEI. Trimming removed 6 bases at V and 4 bases at J, with 12 bases between. This CDR3 is built from 13 residues. The CDR3 here is CASRGFLFYGYTF. CDR3 DNA: TGTGCCAGCAGGGGGTTTTTATTCTATGGCTACACCTTC. The full variable domain, completed using reference TRBV2 and TRBJ1-2, is EPEVTQTPSHQVTQMGQEVILRCVPISNHLYFYWYRQILGQKVEFLVSFYNNEISEKSEIFDDQFSVERPDGSNFTLKIRSTKLEDSAMYFCASRGFLFYGYTFGSGTRLTVV.

The chain joins TRBV4-1 to TRBJ1-2, with 11 bases identical to TRBD1. Germline V CDR1 and CDR2: MGHRA, YSYEKL. This CDR3 region has 18 residues. J was trimmed by 2 bases and V by 0 bases; bases with no gene match: 8. In DNA form, the CDR3 reads TGCGCCAGCAGCCAAGAATGGGAGGGGACAGGGGGGAACTATGGCTACACCTTC. As protein: CASSQEWEGTGGNYGYTF.

The gene calls are TRBV2 and TRBJ1-5; possible D gene TRBD1, 6 bases. V shed 7 bases and J shed 5 bases, with 12 bases lying between them. The CDR3 runs 13 residues. The germline V gene has CDR1 SNHLY and CDR2 FYNNEI. The chain's CDR3 is CASMWDTYQPQHF. As DNA, the CDR3 is TGTGCCAGCATGTGGGACACCTATCAGCCCCAGCATTTT.

V and J are TRBV7-2 and TRBJ1-6, with D maybe TRBD1 (6 bases). Trimming took off 5 bases at V and 7 bases at J, with 12 bases between the two ends. The V gene's germline CDR1 is SGHTA and CDR2 FQGNSA. CDR3 length: 14 residues. CDR3 sequence reads: CASSQQGYNSPLHF. The CDR3 region has the DNA TGTGCCAGCAGCCAACAGGGTTACAATTCACCCCTCCACTTT. The variable domain in full, completed from reference TRBV7-2 and TRBJ1-6, reads GAGVSQSPSNKVTEKGKDVELRCDPISGHTALYWYRQSLGQGLEFLIYFQGNSAPDKSGLPSDRFSAERTGGSVSTLTIQRTQQEDSAVYLCASSQQGYNSPLHFGNGTRLTVT.

The V gene is TRBV5-1, the J gene TRBJ1-2; no definite D call. The CDR3 runs to 14 residues. Germline CDR1 reads SGHRS; CDR2 reads YFSETQ. Trimming removed 0 bases from V and 7 bases from J, with 13 bases in between. The CDR3 DNA is TGCGCCAGCAGCTTGGATCCGGCCAAGGGTGGCTACACCTTC. Encoded protein: CASSLDPAKGGYTF.

The rearrangement uses TRBV27 and TRBJ1-6; D uncertain. This CDR3 has 16 amino acids. Looked up from germline, CDR1 is MNHEY and CDR2 is SMNVEV (reference sequence). V dropped 3 bases and J dropped 9 bases, with 18 bases sitting between them. The CDR3 coding sequence is TGTGCCAGCAGTTTTTATTCCGGCAGGAGGAGTTCACCCCTCCACTTT. It translates to CASSFYSGRRSSPLHF.

The genes are TRBV5-4 and TRBJ2-5; tentatively, D is TRBD1 (5 bases). The V end was cut by 3 bases, the J end by 4 bases, with 16 bases between. The CDR3 spans 15 residues. Germline assignment: CDR1 SGHNT and CDR2 YYREEE (reference sequence). The CDR3 DNA reads TGTGCCAGCAGCTACCCTGGGGCGTCGGGAGAGACCCAGTACTTC. This encodes CASSYPGASGETQYF.

This rearrangement joins TRBV5-1 to TRBJ1-1; D might be TRBD1 (6 bases). The length of the CDR3 is 15 residues. V was cut by 4 bases and J by 6 bases, with 19 bases left in between. The germline V gene has CDR1 SGHRS and CDR2 YFSETQ. CDR3 in DNA: TGCGCCAGCAGCCCCTCGGACAGTCTCCTGCCTGAAGCTTTCTTT. Amino acids: CASSPSDSLLPEAFF.

The rearrangement uses TRBV29-1 and TRBJ2-7; tentatively, D is TRBD1 (6 bases). This CDR3 is built from 14 residues. V was cut by 4 bases and J by 3 bases, with 16 bases left in between. Germline-derived CDR1 and CDR2 are SQVTM and ANQGSEA. The CDR3 region has the DNA TGCAGCGTTGGGGGCAGGGGCAGGCACTACGAGCAGTACTTC. Amino acid sequence: CSVGGRGRHYEQYF.

The genes are TRBV3-1 (or the pseudogene TRBV3-2) and TRBJ1-2, with D hard to call. CDR1 and CDR2 from the germline V gene are LGHDT and YNNKEL (reference sequence). This CDR3 is built from 15 residues. V dropped 3 bases and J dropped 8 bases, with 19 bases sitting between them. The CDR3 nucleotides are TGTGCCAGCAGCCATGGGGTCGCTAATACCGCCGGCTACACCTTC. Its translation is CASSHGVANTAGYTF.

This chain uses TRBV6-6 with TRBJ1-5; a possible D gene is TRBD1 (5 bases). This CDR3 contains 14 residues. The germline CDR1 and CDR2 sequences are MNHNY and SVGAGI (reference sequence). The germline V and J ends were trimmed by 8 bases and 2 bases, with 13 bases remaining between them. CDR3 DNA sequence: TGTGCCAGCTGTGATCAGGGAGGCAATCAGCCCCAGCATTTT. Translating gives CASCDQGGNQPQHF.

The CDR3 nucleotides read TGTGCCAGCAGTTACAGTAGCGGGACGAGTCAGCCCCAGCATTTT. Amino acids: CASSYSSGTSQPQHF. This rearrangement joins TRBV6-2 or TRBV6-3 to TRBJ1-5, with a possible D match to TRBD1 (5 bases). Germline V gene sequence: CDR1 MNHEY, CDR2 SVGEGT. Trimming cost V 2 bases and J 6 bases, with 14 bases left between them. The CDR3 spans 15 residues.

CDR3 DNA: TGTGCCAGCAGCACCTACGGGGGACTAGCGGGAGACGAGCAGTACTTC. It translates to CASSTYGGLAGDEQYF. V usage is TRBV7-9 and J usage is TRBJ2-7, with TRBD2 matching over 14 bases. V trimming: 5 bases; J trimming: 5 bases; junction bases outside the gene matches: 8. In germline, CDR1 is SEHNR, CDR2 FQNEAQ (reference sequence). The CDR3 runs to 16 residues.